The text below deals with one T cell receptor beta chain. Its specificity is unknown. The CDR3 totals 16 residues. The V end lost 1 base, the J end lost 0 bases, and 12 bases lay between the germline ends. Germline values: CDR1 MGHDK, CDR2 SYGVNS. The sample belongs to a study of T cell responses to AZD1222 COVID-19 vaccine. Overall study findings and caveats: Close to half of spike-specific TCRs reportedly recognize unmutated variant regions. Possibly, clonal diversity was underestimated; donors were largely white British and included more females. Increased Spike-specific TCR breadth and depth were observed after two AZD1222 doses.

Clones were read by immunoSEQ multiplex PCR, and TCRdb kept only the in-frame ones, dropping some. The sample holds 150,000 to 200,000 clones; roughly nine tenths are singletons and the top ten take about 3.5%. Sequencing was performed on peripheral blood, taken 28 days after the second dose of the MenACWY control vaccine. The chain has TRBV25-1 and TRBJ2-5, with D perhaps matching TRBD1 (5 bases). The TCR comes from an adult who received the MenACWY meningococcal vaccine as a control. CDR3 DNA: TGTGCCAGCAGTGAATGGTTGGGCAGGGACCAAGAGACCCAGTACTTC. The encoded protein is CASSEWLGRDQETQYF. Full variable domain (remainder filled in from reference TRBV25-1 and TRBJ2-5): EADIYQTPRYLVIGTGKKITLECSQTMGHDKMYWYQQDPGMELHLIHYSYGVNSTEKGDLSSESTVSRIRTEHFPLTLESARPSHTSQYLCASSEWLGRDQETQYFGPGTRLLVL.